The source of this T cell receptor beta chain is a study of T cell repertoires and HLA-DP antigens. Study-wide findings and caveats: No separate analysis of naive versus memory CD4+ cells was done.

V shed 4 bases and J 4 bases; nucleotides not matched to a gene: 5. The CDR3 has 16 residues. Germline V gives CDR1 MDHEN, CDR2 SYDVKM. Produced via immunoSEQ multiplex PCR; TCRdb's table is partial and in-frame only. The table lists around 110,000 clones, almost 95% of them singletons. A remark on this clone: As yet, its antigen is unknown.

The chain carries TRBV28 and TRBJ2-3, with TRBD2 matching over 13 bases. This clonotype originated in a woman between 18 and 30 years old in good health and CMV-seronegative. Sequenced material: CD4+ T cells from PBMCs. CDR3 bases: TGTGCCAGCAGTTCCCGACTAGCGGGGGGCCCAGATACGCAGTATTTT. Its protein product is CASSSRLAGGPDTQYF.